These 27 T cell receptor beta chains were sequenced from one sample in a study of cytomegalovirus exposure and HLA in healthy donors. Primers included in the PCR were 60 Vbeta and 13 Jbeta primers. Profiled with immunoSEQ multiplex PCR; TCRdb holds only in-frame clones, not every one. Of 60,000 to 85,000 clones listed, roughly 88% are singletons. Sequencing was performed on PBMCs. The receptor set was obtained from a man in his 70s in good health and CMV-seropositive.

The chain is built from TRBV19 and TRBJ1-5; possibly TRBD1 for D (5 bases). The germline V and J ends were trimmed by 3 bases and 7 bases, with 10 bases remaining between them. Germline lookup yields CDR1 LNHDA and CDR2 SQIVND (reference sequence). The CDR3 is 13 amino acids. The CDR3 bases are TGTGCCAGTAGTATTATCCCAGGGCAGCCCCAGCATTTT. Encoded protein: CASSIIPGQPQHF.

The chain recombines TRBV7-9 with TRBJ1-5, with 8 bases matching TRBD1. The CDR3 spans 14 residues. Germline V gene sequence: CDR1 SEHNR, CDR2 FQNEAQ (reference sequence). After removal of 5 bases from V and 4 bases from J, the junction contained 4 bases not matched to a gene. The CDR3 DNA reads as TGTGCCAGCAGCGACACAGGGGGGAATCAGCCCCAGCATTTT. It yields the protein CASSDTGGNQPQHF.

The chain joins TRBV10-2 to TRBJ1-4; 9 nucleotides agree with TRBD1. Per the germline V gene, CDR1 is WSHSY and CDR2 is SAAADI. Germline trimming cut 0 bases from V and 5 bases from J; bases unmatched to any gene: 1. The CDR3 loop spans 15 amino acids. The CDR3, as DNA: TGCGCCAGCAGTGAGTCGGGGACAGGGAATGAAAAACTGTTTTTT. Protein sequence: CASSESGTGNEKLFF.

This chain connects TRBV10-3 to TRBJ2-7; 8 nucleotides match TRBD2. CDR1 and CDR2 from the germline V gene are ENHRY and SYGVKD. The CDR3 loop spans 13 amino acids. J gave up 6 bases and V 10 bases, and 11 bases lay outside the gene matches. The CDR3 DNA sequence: TGTGCCACCAACAGCGGGAGCCCTTCCGAGCAGTACTTC. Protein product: CATNSGSPSEQYF.

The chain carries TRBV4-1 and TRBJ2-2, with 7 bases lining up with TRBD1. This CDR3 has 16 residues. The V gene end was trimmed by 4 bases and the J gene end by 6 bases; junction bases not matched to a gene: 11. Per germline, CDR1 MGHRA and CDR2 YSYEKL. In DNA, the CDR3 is TGCGCCAGCAGCCCCCAAGGGGGCAGGGGCCCCGGGGAGCTGTTTTTT. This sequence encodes CASSPQGGRGPGELFF.

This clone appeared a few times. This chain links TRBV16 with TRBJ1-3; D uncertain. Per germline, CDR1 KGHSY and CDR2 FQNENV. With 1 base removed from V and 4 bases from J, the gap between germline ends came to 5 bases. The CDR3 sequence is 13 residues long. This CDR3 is CASSQLEGNTIYF. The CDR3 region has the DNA TGTGCCAGCAGCCAATTGGAGGGAAACACCATATATTTT.

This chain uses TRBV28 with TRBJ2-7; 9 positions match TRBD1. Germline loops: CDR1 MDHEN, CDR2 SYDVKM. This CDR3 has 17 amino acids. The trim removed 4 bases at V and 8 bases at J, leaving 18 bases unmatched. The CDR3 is CASSSGQDRGESVKQYF. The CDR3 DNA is TGTGCCAGCAGTTCCGGGCAGGACAGGGGCGAGAGTGTCAAGCAGTACTTC.

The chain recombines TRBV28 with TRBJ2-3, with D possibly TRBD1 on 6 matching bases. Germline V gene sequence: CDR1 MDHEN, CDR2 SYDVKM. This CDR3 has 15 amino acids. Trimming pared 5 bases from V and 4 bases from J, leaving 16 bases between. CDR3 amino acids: CASSLPGVVADTQYF. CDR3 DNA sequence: TGTGCCAGCAGTCTGCCAGGGGTAGTAGCAGATACGCAGTATTTT.

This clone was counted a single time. CDR3 sequence: CASSLALEGTEAFF. The CDR3 bases are TGCGCCAGCAGCTTGGCTCTGGAGGGAACTGAAGCTTTCTTT. This chain links TRBV5-1 with TRBJ1-1; D unclear. Germline V CDR1 and CDR2: SGHRS, YFSETQ. V gave up 0 bases and J gave up 5 bases, with 11 bases separating them. This CDR3 has 14 residues.

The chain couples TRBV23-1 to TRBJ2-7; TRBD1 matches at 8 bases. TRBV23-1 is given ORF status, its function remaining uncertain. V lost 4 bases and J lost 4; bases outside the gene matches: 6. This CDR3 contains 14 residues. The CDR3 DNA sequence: TGCGCCAGCAGTCCTGGGACAGGAGAGTACGAGCAGTACTTC. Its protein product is CASSPGTGEYEQYF.

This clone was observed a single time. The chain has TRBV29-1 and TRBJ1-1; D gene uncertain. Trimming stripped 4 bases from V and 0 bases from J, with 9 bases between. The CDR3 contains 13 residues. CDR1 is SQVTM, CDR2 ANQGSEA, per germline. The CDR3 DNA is TGCAGCGTTGTGCAACAGCTGAACACTGAAGCTTTCTTT. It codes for CSVVQQLNTEAFF.

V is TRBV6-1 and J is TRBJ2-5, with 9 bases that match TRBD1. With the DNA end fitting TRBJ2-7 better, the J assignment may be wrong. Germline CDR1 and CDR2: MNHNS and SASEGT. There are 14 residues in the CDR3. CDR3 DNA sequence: TGTGCCAGCAGGACGGGGACAGGGCCCTACGAGCAGTACTTC. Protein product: CASRTGTGPYEQYF.

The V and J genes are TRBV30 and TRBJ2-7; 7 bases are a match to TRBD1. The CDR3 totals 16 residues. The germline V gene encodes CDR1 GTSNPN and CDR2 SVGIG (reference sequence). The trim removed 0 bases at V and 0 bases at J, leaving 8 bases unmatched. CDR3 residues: CAWSVQGSRGSYEQYF. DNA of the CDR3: TGTGCCTGGAGTGTACAGGGGTCGCGAGGCTCCTACGAGCAGTACTTC.

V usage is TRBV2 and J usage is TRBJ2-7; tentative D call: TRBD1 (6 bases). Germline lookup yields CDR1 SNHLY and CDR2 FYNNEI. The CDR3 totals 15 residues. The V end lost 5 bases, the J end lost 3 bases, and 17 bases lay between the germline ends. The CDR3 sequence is CASSPRKGQLYEQYF. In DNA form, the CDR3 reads TGTGCCAGCAGTCCTCGAAAAGGACAGCTCTACGAGCAGTACTTC.

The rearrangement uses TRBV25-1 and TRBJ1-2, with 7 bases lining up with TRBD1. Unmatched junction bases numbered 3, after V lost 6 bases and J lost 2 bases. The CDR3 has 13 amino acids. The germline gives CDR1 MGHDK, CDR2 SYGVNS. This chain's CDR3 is CASRETGNYGYTF. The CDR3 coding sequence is TGTGCCAGCAGAGAGACAGGGAACTATGGCTACACCTTC.

This CDR3 is CASSLAVGGRTNEKLFF. As DNA, the CDR3 is TGTGCCAGCAGCTTAGCCGTCGGGGGGCGAACTAATGAAAAACTGTTTTTT. V and J are TRBV7-8 and TRBJ1-4; possibly TRBD1 for D (6 bases). The CDR3 spans 17 residues. With 0 bases removed from V and 1 base from J, the gap between germline ends came to 12 bases. Germline CDR1 is SGHVS and CDR2 is FQNEAQ.

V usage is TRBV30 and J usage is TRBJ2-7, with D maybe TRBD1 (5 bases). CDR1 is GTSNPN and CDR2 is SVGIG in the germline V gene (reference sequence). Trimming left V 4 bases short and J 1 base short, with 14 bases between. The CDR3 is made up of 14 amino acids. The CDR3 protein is CAWKVQGGSYEQYF. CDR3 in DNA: TGTGCCTGGAAGGTTCAGGGTGGTTCCTACGAGCAGTACTTC.

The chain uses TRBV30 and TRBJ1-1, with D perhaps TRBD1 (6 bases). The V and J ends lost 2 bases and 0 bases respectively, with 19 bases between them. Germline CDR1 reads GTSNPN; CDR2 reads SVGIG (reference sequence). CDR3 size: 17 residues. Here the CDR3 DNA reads TGTGCCTGGAGTAAAAGGCCTTCCGGACAGCTGAACACTGAAGCTTTCTTT. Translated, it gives CAWSKRPSGQLNTEAFF. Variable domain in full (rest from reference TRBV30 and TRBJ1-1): SQTIHQWPATLVQPVGSPLSLECTVEGTSNPNLYWYRQAAGRGLQLLFYSVGIGQISSEVPQNLSASRPQDRQFILSSKKLLLSDSGFYLCAWSKRPSGQLNTEAFFGQGTRLTVV.

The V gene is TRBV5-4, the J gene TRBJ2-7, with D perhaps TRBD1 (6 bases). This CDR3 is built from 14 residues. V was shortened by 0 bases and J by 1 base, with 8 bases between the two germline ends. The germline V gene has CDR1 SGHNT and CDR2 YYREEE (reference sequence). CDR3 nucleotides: TGTGCCAGCAGCTTGGGACAGGCGTCCTACGAGCAGTACTTC. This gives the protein CASSLGQASYEQYF.

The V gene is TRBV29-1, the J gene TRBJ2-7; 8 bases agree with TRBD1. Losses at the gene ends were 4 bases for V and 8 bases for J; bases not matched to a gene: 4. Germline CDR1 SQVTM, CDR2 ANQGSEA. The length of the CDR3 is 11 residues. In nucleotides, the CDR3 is TGCAGCGTTGGGACAGGGAAACAGCAGTACTTC. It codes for CSVGTGKQQYF.

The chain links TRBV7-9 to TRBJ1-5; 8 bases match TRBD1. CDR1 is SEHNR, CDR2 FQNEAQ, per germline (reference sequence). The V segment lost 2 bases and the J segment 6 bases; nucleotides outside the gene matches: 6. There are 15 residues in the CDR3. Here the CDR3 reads CASSLSGQGGQPQHF. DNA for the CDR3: TGTGCCAGCAGCTTATCCGGACAGGGAGGTCAGCCCCAGCATTTT.

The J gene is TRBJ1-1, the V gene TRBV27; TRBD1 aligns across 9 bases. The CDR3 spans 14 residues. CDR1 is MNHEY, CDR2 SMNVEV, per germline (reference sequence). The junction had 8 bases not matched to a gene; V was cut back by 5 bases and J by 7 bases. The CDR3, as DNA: TGTGCCAGCAGTCCGAATCACAGGGGGCGTGAAGCTTTCTTT. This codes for CASSPNHRGREAFF.

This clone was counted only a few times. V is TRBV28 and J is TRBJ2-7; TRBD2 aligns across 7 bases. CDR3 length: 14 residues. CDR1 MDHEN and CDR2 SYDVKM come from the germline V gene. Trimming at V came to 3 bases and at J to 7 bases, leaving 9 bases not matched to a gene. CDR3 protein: CASSFPRERWEQYF. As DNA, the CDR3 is TGTGCCAGCAGTTTCCCGCGGGAGCGCTGGGAGCAGTACTTC. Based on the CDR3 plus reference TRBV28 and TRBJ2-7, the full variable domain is DVKVTQSSRYLVKRTGEKVFLECVQDMDHENMFWYRQDPGLGLRLIYFSYDVKMKEKGDIPEGYSVSREKKERFSLILESASTNQTSMYLCASSFPRERWEQYFGPGTRLTVT.

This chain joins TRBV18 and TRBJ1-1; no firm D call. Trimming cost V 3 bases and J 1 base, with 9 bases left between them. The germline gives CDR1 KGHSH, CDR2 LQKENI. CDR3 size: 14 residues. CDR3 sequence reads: CASSPVTRNTEAFF. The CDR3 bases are TGTGCCAGCTCACCTGTCACAAGGAACACTGAAGCTTTCTTT. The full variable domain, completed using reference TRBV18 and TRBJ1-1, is NAGVMQNPRHLVRRRGQEARLRCSPMKGHSHVYWYRQLPEEGLKFMVYLQKENIIDESGMPKERFSAEFPKEGPSILRIQQVVRGDSAAYFCASSPVTRNTEAFFGQGTRLTVV.

The CDR3, as DNA: TGTGCCAGTAGCAAGCGGGCGGGAGAGGGCACCGGGGAGCTGTTTTTT. It yields the protein CASSKRAGEGTGELFF. The chain carries TRBV19 and TRBJ2-2; 7 nucleotides align to TRBD2. The CDR3 covers 16 residues. With V trimmed by 6 bases and J by 4 bases, 11 bases remained unmatched. CDR1 and CDR2 (germline): LNHDA, SQIVND (reference sequence).

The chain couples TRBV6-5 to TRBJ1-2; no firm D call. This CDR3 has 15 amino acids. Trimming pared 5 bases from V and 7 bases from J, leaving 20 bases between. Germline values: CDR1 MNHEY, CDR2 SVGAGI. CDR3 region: CASSPGGNRGSGYTF. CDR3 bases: TGTGCCAGCAGTCCCGGAGGTAACCGGGGAAGTGGCTACACCTTC.

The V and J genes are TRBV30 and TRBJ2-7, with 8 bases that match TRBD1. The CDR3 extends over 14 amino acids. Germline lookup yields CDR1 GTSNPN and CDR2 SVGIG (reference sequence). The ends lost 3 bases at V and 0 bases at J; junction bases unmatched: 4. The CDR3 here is CAWRTGASSYEQYF. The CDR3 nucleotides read TGTGCCTGGAGGACAGGGGCGTCCTCCTACGAGCAGTACTTC. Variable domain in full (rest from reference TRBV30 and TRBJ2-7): SQTIHQWPATLVQPVGSPLSLECTVEGTSNPNLYWYRQAAGRGLQLLFYSVGIGQISSEVPQNLSASRPQDRQFILSSKKLLLSDSGFYLCAWRTGASSYEQYFGPGTRLTVT.